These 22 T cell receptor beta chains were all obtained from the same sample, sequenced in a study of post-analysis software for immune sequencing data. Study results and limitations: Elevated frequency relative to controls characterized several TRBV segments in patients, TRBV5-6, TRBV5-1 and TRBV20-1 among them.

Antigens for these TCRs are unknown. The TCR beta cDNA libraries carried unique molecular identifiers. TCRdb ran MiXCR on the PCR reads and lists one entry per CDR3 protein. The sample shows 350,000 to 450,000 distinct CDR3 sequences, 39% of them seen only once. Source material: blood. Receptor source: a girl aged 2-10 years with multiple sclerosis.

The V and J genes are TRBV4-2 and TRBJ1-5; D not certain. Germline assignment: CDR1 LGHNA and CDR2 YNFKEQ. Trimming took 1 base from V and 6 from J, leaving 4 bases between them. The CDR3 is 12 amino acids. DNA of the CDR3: TGTGCCAGCAGCCAAGGGACTCAGCCCCAGCATTTT. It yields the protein CASSQGTQPQHF.

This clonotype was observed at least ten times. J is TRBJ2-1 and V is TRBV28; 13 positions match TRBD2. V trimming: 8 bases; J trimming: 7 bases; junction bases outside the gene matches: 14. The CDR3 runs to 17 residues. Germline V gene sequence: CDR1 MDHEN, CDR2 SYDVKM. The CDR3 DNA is TGTGCCAGCGGAATCCCGGAACTAGCGGGGGGGAGTAATGAGCAGTTCTTC. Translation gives CASGIPELAGGSNEQFF.

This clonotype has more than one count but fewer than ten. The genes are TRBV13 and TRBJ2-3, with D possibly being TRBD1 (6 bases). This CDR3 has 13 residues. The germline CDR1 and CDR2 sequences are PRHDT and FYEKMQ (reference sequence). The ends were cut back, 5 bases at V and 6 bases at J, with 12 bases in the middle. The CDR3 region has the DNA TGTGCCAGCAGCACCACAGGGACCGATACGCAGTATTTT. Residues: CASSTTGTDTQYF.

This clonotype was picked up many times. The CDR3 DNA sequence: TGTGCCAGCAGCTTAGCGTTACGTGGCCGAAGAACGGGCTACGAGCAGTACTTC. Its protein is CASSLALRGRRTGYEQYF. This chain connects TRBV7-2 to TRBJ2-7; no firm D call. Trimming took 0 bases from V and 3 from J, leaving 21 bases between them. The CDR3 sequence is 18 residues long. The germline gives CDR1 SGHTA, CDR2 FQGNSA.

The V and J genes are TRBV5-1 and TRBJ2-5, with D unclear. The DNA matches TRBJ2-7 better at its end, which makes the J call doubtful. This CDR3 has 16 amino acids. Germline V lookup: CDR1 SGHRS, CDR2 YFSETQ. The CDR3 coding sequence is TGCGCCAGCAGCTTGGCCCAAGGGCGGAATACCTACGAGCAGTACTTC. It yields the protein CASSLAQGRNTYEQYF.

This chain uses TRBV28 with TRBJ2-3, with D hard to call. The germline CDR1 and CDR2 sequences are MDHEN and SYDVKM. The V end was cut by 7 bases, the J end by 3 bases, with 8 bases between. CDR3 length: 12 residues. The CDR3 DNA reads TGTGCCAGCAAGCGCGAAACAGATACGCAGTATTTT. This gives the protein CASKRETDTQYF.

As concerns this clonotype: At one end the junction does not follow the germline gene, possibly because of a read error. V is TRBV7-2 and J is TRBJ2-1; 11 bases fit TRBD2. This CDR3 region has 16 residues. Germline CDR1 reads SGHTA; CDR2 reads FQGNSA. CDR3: CASSLRLAGIYNKQFF. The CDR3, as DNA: TGTGCCAGCAGCTTACGACTAGCGGGGATATACAATAAGCAGTTCTTC. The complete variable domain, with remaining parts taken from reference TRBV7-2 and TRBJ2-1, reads GAGVSQSPSNKVTEKGKDVELRCDPISGHTALYWYRQSLGQGLEFLIYFQGNSAPDKSGLPSDRFSAERTGGSVSTLTIQRTQQEDSAVYLCASSLRLAGIYNKQFFGPGTRLTVL.

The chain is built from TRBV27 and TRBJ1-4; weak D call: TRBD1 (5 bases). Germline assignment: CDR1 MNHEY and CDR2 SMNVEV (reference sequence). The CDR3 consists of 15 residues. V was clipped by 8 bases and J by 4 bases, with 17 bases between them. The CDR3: CASGGLSGSNEKLFF. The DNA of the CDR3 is TGTGCCAGCGGGGGGTTGTCAGGCAGTAATGAAAAACTGTTTTTT.

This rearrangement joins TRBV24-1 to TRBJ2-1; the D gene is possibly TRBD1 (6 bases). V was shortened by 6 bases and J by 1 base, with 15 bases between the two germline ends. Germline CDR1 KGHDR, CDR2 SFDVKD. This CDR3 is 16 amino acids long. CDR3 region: CATSRQASGSYNEQFF. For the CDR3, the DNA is TGTGCCACCAGTAGACAGGCGAGCGGTTCCTACAATGAGCAGTTCTTC.

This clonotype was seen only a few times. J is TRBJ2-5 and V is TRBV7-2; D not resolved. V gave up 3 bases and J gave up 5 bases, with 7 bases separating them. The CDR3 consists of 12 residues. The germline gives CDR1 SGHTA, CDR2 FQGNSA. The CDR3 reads CASSLGLETQYF. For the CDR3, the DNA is TGTGCCAGCAGCTTGGGTCTGGAGACCCAGTACTTC.

In DNA form, the CDR3 reads TGTGCCAGCAGCTTGACCGGGACAGGGGAGTACTATGGCTACACCTTC. This encodes CASSLTGTGEYYGYTF. The gene calls are TRBV7-3 and TRBJ1-2, with TRBD1 identical over 10 bases. Germline V gene lookup returns CDR1 SGHTA and CDR2 FQGTGA. The V segment lost 3 bases and the J segment 3 bases; nucleotides outside the gene matches: 7. The CDR3 loop spans 16 amino acids.

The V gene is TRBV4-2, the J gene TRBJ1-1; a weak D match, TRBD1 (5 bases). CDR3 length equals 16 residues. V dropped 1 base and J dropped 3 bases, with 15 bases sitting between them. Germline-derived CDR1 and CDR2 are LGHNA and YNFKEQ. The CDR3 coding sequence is TGTGCCAGCAGCCAAGCAGAGGGACTTAGTGACACTGAAGCTTTCTTT. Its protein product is CASSQAEGLSDTEAFF.

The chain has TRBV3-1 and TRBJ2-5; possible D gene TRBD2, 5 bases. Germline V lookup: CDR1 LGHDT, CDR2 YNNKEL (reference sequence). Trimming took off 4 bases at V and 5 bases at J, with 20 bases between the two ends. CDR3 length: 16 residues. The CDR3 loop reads CASSPNPGDESETQYF. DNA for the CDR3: TGTGCCAGCAGCCCCAACCCCGGGGATGAATCCGAGACCCAGTACTTC.

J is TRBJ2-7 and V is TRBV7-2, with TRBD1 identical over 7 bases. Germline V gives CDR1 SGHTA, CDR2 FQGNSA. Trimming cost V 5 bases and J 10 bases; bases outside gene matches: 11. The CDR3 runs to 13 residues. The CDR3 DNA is TGTGCCAGCAGCGACAGGGTTACGGGAACCCAGTACTTC. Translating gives CASSDRVTGTQYF.

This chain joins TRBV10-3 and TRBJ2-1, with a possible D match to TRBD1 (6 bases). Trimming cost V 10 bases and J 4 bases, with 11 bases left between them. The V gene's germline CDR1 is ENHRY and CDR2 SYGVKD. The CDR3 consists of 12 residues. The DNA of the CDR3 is TGTGCCACCACGGACAGATACAATGAGCAGTTCTTC. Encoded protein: CATTDRYNEQFF.

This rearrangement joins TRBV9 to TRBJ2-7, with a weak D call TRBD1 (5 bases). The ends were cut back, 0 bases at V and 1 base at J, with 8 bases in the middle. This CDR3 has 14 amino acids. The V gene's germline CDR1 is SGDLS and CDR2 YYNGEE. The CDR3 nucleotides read TGTGCCAGCAGCGTAGCCAGGGAATCCTACGAGCAGTACTTC. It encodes CASSVARESYEQYF. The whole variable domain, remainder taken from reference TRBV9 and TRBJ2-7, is DSGVTQTPKHLITATGQRVTLRCSPRSGDLSVYWYQQSLDQGLQFLIQYYNGEERAKGNILERFSAQQFPDLHSELNLSSLELGDSALYFCASSVARESYEQYFGPGTRLTVT.

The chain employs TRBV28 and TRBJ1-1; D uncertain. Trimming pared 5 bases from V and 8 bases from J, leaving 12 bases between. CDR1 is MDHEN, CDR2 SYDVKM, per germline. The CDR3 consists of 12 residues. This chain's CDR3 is CASSLPPGEAFF. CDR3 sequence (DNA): TGTGCCAGCAGTCTCCCCCCCGGAGAAGCTTTCTTT.

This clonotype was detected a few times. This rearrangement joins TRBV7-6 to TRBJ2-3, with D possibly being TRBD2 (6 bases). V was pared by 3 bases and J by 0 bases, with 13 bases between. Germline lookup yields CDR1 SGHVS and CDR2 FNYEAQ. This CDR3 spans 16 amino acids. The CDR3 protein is CASSFLSGASTDTQYF. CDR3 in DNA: TGTGCCAGCAGCTTTCTTAGCGGAGCTAGCACAGATACGCAGTATTTT.

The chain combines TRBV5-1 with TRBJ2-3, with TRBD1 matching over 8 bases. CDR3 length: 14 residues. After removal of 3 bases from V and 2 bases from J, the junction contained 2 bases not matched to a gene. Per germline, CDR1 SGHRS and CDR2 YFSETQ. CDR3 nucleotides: TGCGCCAGCAGCTCAGGGGGCTCCACAGATACGCAGTATTTT. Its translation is CASSSGGSTDTQYF.

The CDR3 nucleotides read TGTGCCAGCAGTTCCGACGCCCTAGCGGGCGATTACGAGCAGTACTTC. Amino acids: CASSSDALAGDYEQYF. The V gene is TRBV27, the J gene TRBJ2-7; 8 nucleotides agree with TRBD2. The CDR3 runs 16 residues. Germline values: CDR1 MNHEY, CDR2 SMNVEV (reference sequence). With V trimmed by 4 bases and J by 4 bases, 12 bases remained unmatched.

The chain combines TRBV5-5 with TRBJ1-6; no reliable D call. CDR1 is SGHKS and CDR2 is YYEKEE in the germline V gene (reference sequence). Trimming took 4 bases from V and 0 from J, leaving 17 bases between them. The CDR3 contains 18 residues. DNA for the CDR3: TGTGCCAGCAGCGTTGGCCATGGCCCAAGCTCCTATAATTCACCCCTCCACTTT. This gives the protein CASSVGHGPSSYNSPLHF.

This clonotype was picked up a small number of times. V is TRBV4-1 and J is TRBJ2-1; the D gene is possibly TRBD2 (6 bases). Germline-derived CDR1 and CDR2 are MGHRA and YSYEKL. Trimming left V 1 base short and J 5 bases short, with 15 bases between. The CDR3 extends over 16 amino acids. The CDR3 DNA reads TGCGCCAGCAGCCAAGCGACGGCGGGGACGGACAATGAGCAGTTCTTC. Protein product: CASSQATAGTDNEQFF.